Listed below are T cell receptor beta chains from one sample, sequenced in a study of naive and memory T cell subsets. Using its own MiXCR run on the UMI-ligation and nested PCR reads, TCRdb lists one record per CDR3 protein. The sample carries roughly 83,000 distinct CDR3 sequences, around 11% recorded once. The sample consisted of naive CD4+ T cells from blood. The source is a human donor in good health. The CDR3 runs from the conserved cysteine through the conserved F or W. D genes are given only for firm matches.

V gene: TRBV9
D gene: NA
J gene: TRBJ2-3
CDR3 protein: CASSVNSAGFSDTQYF

V gene: TRBV20-1
D gene: NA
J gene: TRBJ2-5
CDR3 protein: CSPGGPQETQYF

V gene: TRBV7-9
D gene: TRBD2
J gene: TRBJ2-1
CDR3 protein: CASSFGGREVNEQFF

V gene: TRBV18
D gene: TRBD2
J gene: TRBJ2-7
CDR3 protein: CASSPGTSGSTIYEQYF

V gene: TRBV6-5
D gene: NA
J gene: TRBJ2-7
CDR3 protein: CASSYFGATATYEQYF

V gene: TRBV20-1
D gene: TRBD1
J gene: TRBJ1-4
CDR3 protein: CSVPGPDRGANEKLFF

V gene: TRBV5-1
D gene: NA
J gene: TRBJ2-1
CDR3 protein: CASSTLTGTGHNEQFF

V gene: TRBV6-2/TRBV6-3
D gene: NA
J gene: TRBJ1-1
CDR3 protein: CASRGHLGNTEAFF

V gene: TRBV4-1
D gene: TRBD1
J gene: TRBJ2-7
CDR3 protein: CASSQGQGRYSYEQYF

V gene: TRBV7-2
D gene: TRBD2
J gene: TRBJ2-3
CDR3 protein: CASSLAGGRTDTQYF

V gene: TRBV5-6
D gene: NA
J gene: TRBJ2-3
CDR3 protein: CASSGGRRDTQYF

V gene: TRBV12-3/TRBV12-4
D gene: NA
J gene: TRBJ2-4
CDR3 protein: CASSLRATGGQNIQYF

V gene: TRBV20-1
D gene: NA
J gene: TRBJ1-1
CDR3 protein: CSARERASRVEAFF

V gene: TRBV19
D gene: NA
J gene: TRBJ1-1
CDR3 protein: CASSIQGGITEAFF

V gene: TRBV20-1
D gene: NA
J gene: TRBJ2-1
CDR3 protein: CSTWTIPYNEQFF

V gene: TRBV6-5
D gene: NA
J gene: TRBJ2-1
CDR3 protein: CASSSDRGPYNEQFF

V gene: TRBV7-9
D gene: NA
J gene: TRBJ2-3
CDR3 protein: CASSFERGRTDTQYF

V gene: TRBV14
D gene: NA
J gene: TRBJ2-1
CDR3 protein: CASSQGGSGGYNEQFF

V gene: TRBV29-1
D gene: NA
J gene: TRBJ1-4
CDR3 protein: CSAKDEKLFF

V gene: TRBV11-2
D gene: TRBD1
J gene: TRBJ1-2
CDR3 protein: CASSINRDRESPNYGYTF

V gene: TRBV10-3
D gene: TRBD2
J gene: TRBJ2-3
CDR3 protein: CAISEGGLAADTQYF

V gene: TRBV5-1
D gene: TRBD1
J gene: TRBJ1-1
CDR3 protein: CASSSAGGAAYTEAFF

V gene: TRBV6-2/TRBV6-3
D gene: TRBD2
J gene: TRBJ2-7
CDR3 protein: CASERDSYEQYF

V gene: TRBV7-7
D gene: TRBD2
J gene: TRBJ2-1
CDR3 protein: CASIKGLAGGEQFF

V gene: TRBV30
D gene: NA
J gene: TRBJ1-2
CDR3 protein: CAWSRGTAANYGYTF

V gene: TRBV6-6
D gene: TRBD1
J gene: TRBJ1-4
CDR3 protein: CASSYLEGATTNEKLFF

V gene: TRBV6-2/TRBV6-3
D gene: NA
J gene: TRBJ2-3
CDR3 protein: CASSYPDSLSTDTQYF

V gene: TRBV12-3/TRBV12-4
D gene: NA
J gene: TRBJ1-1
CDR3 protein: CASKSGGSAFF

V gene: TRBV6-2/TRBV6-3
D gene: TRBD2
J gene: TRBJ2-1
CDR3 protein: CASSPSGGGSSYNEQFF

V gene: TRBV5-1
D gene: NA
J gene: TRBJ2-3
CDR3 protein: CASSSEGPTDTQYF

V gene: TRBV11-3
D gene: NA
J gene: TRBJ2-3
CDR3 protein: CASSLGAGATDTQYF

V gene: TRBV12-3/TRBV12-4
D gene: NA
J gene: TRBJ2-3
CDR3 protein: CATSPRRPADTQYF

V gene: TRBV3-1
D gene: NA
J gene: TRBJ1-3
CDR3 protein: CASSPIGNTIYF

V gene: TRBV11-3
D gene: TRBD2
J gene: TRBJ2-1
CDR3 protein: CASSLPRRGLAGTNEQFF

V gene: TRBV5-6
D gene: TRBD1
J gene: TRBJ2-7
CDR3 protein: CASSMTGVLTYEQYF

V gene: TRBV19
D gene: TRBD1
J gene: TRBJ1-1
CDR3 protein: CASSIGRGFAEAFF

V gene: TRBV11-2
D gene: NA
J gene: TRBJ2-4
CDR3 protein: CASSSRGRGIQYF

V gene: TRBV2
D gene: NA
J gene: TRBJ2-5
CDR3 protein: CASSVYGMETQYF

V gene: TRBV4-3
D gene: NA
J gene: TRBJ2-1
CDR3 protein: CASSLRAPGEQFF

V gene: TRBV6-2/TRBV6-3
D gene: NA
J gene: TRBJ1-2
CDR3 protein: CASSRDSNYGYTF

V gene: TRBV20-1
D gene: TRBD1
J gene: TRBJ1-2
CDR3 protein: CSARADRGGYGYTF

V gene: TRBV24-1
D gene: NA
J gene: TRBJ2-1
CDR3 protein: CATSDPNLARSEQFF

V gene: TRBV6-6
D gene: TRBD1
J gene: TRBJ1-3
CDR3 protein: CASGDSALSGNTIYF

V gene: TRBV28
D gene: NA
J gene: TRBJ1-5
CDR3 protein: CGSSKAFGAGHQPQHF

V gene: TRBV19
D gene: TRBD1
J gene: TRBJ1-5
CDR3 protein: CASSTLPRDRRHQPQHF

V gene: TRBV28
D gene: NA
J gene: TRBJ2-2
CDR3 protein: CASHRTRTGELFF

V gene: TRBV5-1
D gene: NA
J gene: TRBJ2-3
CDR3 protein: CASSLSGTDTQYF

V gene: TRBV7-3
D gene: NA
J gene: TRBJ1-2
CDR3 protein: CASSQGPSTGYTF

V gene: TRBV7-2
D gene: TRBD1
J gene: TRBJ2-7
CDR3 protein: CASSQPIRGQGKNEQYF

V gene: TRBV6-2/TRBV6-3
D gene: NA
J gene: TRBJ2-4
CDR3 protein: CASRPPRLEAHIQYF

V gene: TRBV7-8
D gene: NA
J gene: TRBJ2-3
CDR3 protein: CASSLRGGITDTQYF

V gene: TRBV4-2
D gene: NA
J gene: TRBJ2-2
CDR3 protein: CASSPDWGPGELFF

V gene: TRBV7-9
D gene: NA
J gene: TRBJ1-3
CDR3 protein: CASSREKSGNTIYF

V gene: TRBV7-3
D gene: NA
J gene: TRBJ2-1
CDR3 protein: CASSLTGGSFDEQFF

V gene: TRBV5-1
D gene: TRBD2
J gene: TRBJ2-7
CDR3 protein: CASSPWTSGMYEQYF

V gene: TRBV12-3/TRBV12-4
D gene: TRBD1
J gene: TRBJ2-2
CDR3 protein: CASRARTGNINTGELFF

V gene: TRBV2
D gene: TRBD1
J gene: TRBJ2-1
CDR3 protein: CADKDRVLNEQFF

V gene: TRBV18
D gene: NA
J gene: TRBJ2-5
CDR3 protein: CASSPPTIGAQETQYF

V gene: TRBV29-1
D gene: NA
J gene: TRBJ2-1
CDR3 protein: CSVGNGHSLGNEQFF

V gene: TRBV29-1
D gene: NA
J gene: TRBJ2-3
CDR3 protein: CSYERSVRGDTQYF